This T cell receptor beta chain was captured by sequencing in a study of control samples from healthy donors and cancer patients (dated by TCRdb to about 2020). The library was obtained by the immunoSEQ multiplex PCR assay. Not all clones reach the TCRdb copy of this immuneACCESS table, which keeps in-frame sequences only. Checked studies attribute under half of the gap to unresolved V genes and leave the rest unexplained. This sample lists about 100,000 clones; roughly 89% were detected once. The ten top clones hold 7.8% of the sample. The count of this clone is one. This clone's antigen is unknown. Base quality data are lacking; no much larger clone is found one base away. Between the V and J ends, shortened by 3 bases and 11 bases respectively, the junction contains 17 bases. The germline V gene yields ENHRY for CDR1 and SYGVKD for CDR2. The CDR3 spans 14 residues, from the cysteine through the phenylalanine. Only CDR3 DNA is held: 42 bases, read in frame from base 1.

The specimen sequenced was blood. This clonotype was sampled from a man younger than 45 in good health. Recombination linked TRBV10-3 to TRBJ2-1, with the D segment identity uncertain. The CDR3 here reads CAISDPDTTPQQFF. The DNA sequence is given as TGTGCCATCAGTGATCCCGATACCACCCCTCAGCAGTTCTTC.